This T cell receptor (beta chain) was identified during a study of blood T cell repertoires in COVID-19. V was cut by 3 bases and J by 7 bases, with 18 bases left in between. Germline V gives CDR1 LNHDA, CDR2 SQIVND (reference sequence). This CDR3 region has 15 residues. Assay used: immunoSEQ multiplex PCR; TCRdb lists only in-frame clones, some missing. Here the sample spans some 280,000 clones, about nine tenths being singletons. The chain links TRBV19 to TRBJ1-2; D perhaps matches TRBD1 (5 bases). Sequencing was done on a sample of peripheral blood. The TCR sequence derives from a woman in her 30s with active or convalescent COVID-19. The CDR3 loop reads CASSMEGSRMGGYTF. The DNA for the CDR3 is TGTGCCAGTAGTATGGAGGGGTCGAGAATGGGTGGCTACACCTTC.